This T cell receptor (beta chain) was recovered during a study of cytomegalovirus exposure and HLA in healthy donors. Study-wide findings and caveats: Links to common viral pathogens appeared, in a later analysis, for several of the most significant clusters. When analyzed later, a missense DCLRE1C variant was found to be linked to TCR beta V- and J-gene trimming. Near-uniform donor sequencing depth was presumed by presence/absence analyses. There were some V segments, including TRBV6-2 and TRBV6-3, excluded as indistinguishable.

As regards this clone: What it recognizes is unknown.

V gave up 6 bases and J gave up 4 bases; unmatched junction bases: 8. This CDR3 has 14 amino acids. Germline-derived CDR1 and CDR2 are SQVTM and ANQGSEA. The PCR made use of 60 Vbeta and 13 Jbeta primers. Produced via immunoSEQ multiplex PCR; TCRdb's table is partial and in-frame only. There are 70,000 or so clones in the sample, with less than 6% held by the top ten. The sequence was obtained from a man between 40 and 49 years old in good health and CMV-seronegative. The V gene is TRBV29-1, the J gene TRBJ2-2; 7 nucleotides match TRBD1. The sequencing input was PBMCs. Here the CDR3 DNA reads TGCAGCGTCCCGGACAGGCTCGTCACCGGGGAGCTGTTTTTT. This translates into CSVPDRLVTGELFF.